The present TCR beta chain was sequenced within a study of cytomegalovirus exposure and HLA in healthy donors. Regarding the study as a whole: Sequencing artifact likely explains a cluster of highly shared sequence variants.

60 Vbeta and 13 Jbeta primers were used in PCR. Data came from immunoSEQ multiplex PCR; TCRdb stores just in-frame clones and leaves some out. The sample has roughly 67,000 clones, roughly 80% seen once. Turning to this clone: Its antigen is currently unknown.

Sequencing was carried out using PBMCs. This TCR was recovered from a woman aged 25 to 39 in good health and CMV-seronegative.

CDR3 sequence (DNA): TGCAGCGTTGAAGATGGTAGAGGGCGGGGGGGGGTGTATGAGCAGTTCTTC. Translated: CSVEDGRGRGGVYEQFF. This chain joins TRBV29-1 and TRBJ2-1, with 9 bases that match TRBD2. The CDR3 length is 17 residues. With V trimmed by 0 bases and J by 8 bases, 14 bases remained unmatched. The germline gives CDR1 SQVTM, CDR2 ANQGSEA.